This passage covers 4 T cell receptor beta chains from one sample sequenced in a study of CD8 T cells in ankylosing spondylitis. One entry per CDR3 protein results from TCRdb running MiXCR on the 5' RACE reads. The sample comprises 180,000 or so distinct CDR3 sequences, roughly 10% of which are singletons, and almost 30% rests with the top ten. The sample comprised blood, either unsorted or a sorted T cell fraction (not recorded which). These receptors were taken from a male donor with ankylosing spondylitis or in good health (not recorded which).

The V call is TRBV15, the J call TRBJ2-3; 12 bases map to TRBD2. The germline V gene encodes CDR1 LNHNV and CDR2 YYDKDF (reference sequence). J was trimmed by 6 bases and V by 0 bases; bases with no gene match: 4. CDR3 size: 16 residues. CDR3 DNA: TGTGCCACCAGCAGAGATCTAGCGGGGGGGCGGGATACGCAGTATTTT. Translation gives CATSRDLAGGRDTQYF. Full variable domain (outside the CDR3, taken from reference TRBV15 and TRBJ2-3): DAMVIQNPRYQVTQFGKPVTLSCSQTLNHNVMYWYQQKSSQAPKLLFHYYDKDFNNEADTPDNFQSRRPNTSFCFLDIRSPGLGDTAMYLCATSRDLAGGRDTQYFGPGTRLTVL.

The chain combines TRBV12-3 or TRBV12-4 with TRBJ2-1, with D maybe TRBD1 (5 bases). V lost 7 bases and J lost 8, with 15 bases in between. This CDR3 has 13 residues. CDR3 amino acids: CASKEQGVYEQFF. CDR3 DNA sequence: TGTGCCAGCAAAGAGCAGGGCGTGTATGAGCAGTTCTTC.

The V and J genes are TRBV19 and TRBJ1-2; D uncertain. CDR1 LNHDA and CDR2 SQIVND come from the germline V gene (reference sequence). The CDR3 runs to 13 residues. Trimming stripped 7 bases from V and 6 bases from J, with 15 bases between. Written as DNA, the CDR3 is TGTGCCAGTACCGGCTCTCCCCCTGATGGCTACACCTTC. Translation gives CASTGSPPDGYTF.

The chain is built from TRBV20-1 and TRBJ2-7; tentative D call: TRBD1 (6 bases). The V and J ends lost 3 bases and 2 bases respectively, with 11 bases between them. The V gene's germline CDR1 is DFQATT and CDR2 SNEGSKA (reference sequence). CDR3 length: 13 residues. In DNA form, the CDR3 reads TGCAGTGCTAGTAGGGGGAGCACCTACGAGCAGTACTTC. Translated, it gives CSASRGSTYEQYF.